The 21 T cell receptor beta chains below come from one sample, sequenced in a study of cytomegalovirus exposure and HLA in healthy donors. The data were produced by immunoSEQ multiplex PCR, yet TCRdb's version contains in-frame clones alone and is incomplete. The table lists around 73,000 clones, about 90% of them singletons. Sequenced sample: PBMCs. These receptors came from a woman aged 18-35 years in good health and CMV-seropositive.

This chain's CDR3 is CATSRDTRETQYF. The CDR3 bases are TGTGCCACCAGCAGAGATACTCGTGAGACCCAGTACTTC. The chain carries TRBV15 and TRBJ2-5; no definite D call. Germline assignment: CDR1 LNHNV and CDR2 YYDKDF (reference sequence). Trimming shortened V by 0 bases and J by 5 bases, and 7 bases separated the two germline ends. The CDR3 runs to 13 residues.

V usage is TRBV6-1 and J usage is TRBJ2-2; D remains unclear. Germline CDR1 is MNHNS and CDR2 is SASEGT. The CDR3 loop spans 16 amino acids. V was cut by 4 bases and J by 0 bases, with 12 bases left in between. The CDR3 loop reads CASSVTGLPNTGELFF. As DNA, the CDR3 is TGTGCCAGCAGTGTTACGGGTCTCCCGAACACCGGGGAGCTGTTTTTT.

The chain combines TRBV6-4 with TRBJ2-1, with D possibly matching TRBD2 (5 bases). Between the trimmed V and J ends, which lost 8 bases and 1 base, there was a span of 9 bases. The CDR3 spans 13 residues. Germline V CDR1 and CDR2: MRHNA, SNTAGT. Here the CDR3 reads CASPPGSYNEQFF. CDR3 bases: TGTGCCAGCCCGCCGGGGTCCTACAATGAGCAGTTCTTC.

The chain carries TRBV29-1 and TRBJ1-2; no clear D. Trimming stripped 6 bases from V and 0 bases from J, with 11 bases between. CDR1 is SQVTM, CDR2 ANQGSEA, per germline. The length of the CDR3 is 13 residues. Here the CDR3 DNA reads TGCAGCGTACTAAAACCGGCTAACTATGGCTACACCTTC. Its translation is CSVLKPANYGYTF.

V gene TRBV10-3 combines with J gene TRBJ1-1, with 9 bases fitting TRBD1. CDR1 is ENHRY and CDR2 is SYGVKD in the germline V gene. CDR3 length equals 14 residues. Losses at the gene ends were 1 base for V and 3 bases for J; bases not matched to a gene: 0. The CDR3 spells CAISEWDRDTEAFF. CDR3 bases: TGTGCCATCAGTGAGTGGGACAGGGACACTGAAGCTTTCTTT.

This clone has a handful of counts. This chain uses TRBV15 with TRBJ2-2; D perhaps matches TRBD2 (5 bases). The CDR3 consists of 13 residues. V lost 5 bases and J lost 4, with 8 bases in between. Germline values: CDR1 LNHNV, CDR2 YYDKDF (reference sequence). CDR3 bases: TGTGCCACCAGCCGGGGTGGCACCGGGGAGCTGTTTTTT. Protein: CATSRGGTGELFF.

CDR3: CASSLGSRETQYF. The CDR3 DNA reads TGTGCCAGCAGCTTAGGTTCCCGAGAGACCCAGTACTTC. The chain joins TRBV7-9 to TRBJ2-5, with D unresolved. V was clipped by 1 base and J by 4 bases, with 7 bases between them. The CDR3 sequence is 13 residues long. CDR1 is SEHNR and CDR2 is FQNEAQ in the germline V gene (reference sequence).

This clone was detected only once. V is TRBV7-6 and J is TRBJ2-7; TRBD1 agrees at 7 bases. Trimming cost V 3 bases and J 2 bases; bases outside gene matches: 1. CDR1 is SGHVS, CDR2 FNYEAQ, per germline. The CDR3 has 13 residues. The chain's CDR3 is CASSLTGTYEQYF. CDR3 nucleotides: TGTGCCAGCAGCTTGACAGGGACCTACGAGCAGTACTTC.

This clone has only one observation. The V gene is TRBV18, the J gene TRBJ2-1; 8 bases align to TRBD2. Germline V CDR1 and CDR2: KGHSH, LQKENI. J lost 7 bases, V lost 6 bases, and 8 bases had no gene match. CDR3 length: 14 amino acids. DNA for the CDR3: TGTGCCAGCTCGTCAGCGGGGGAGGGGAATGAGCAGTTCTTC. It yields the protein CASSSAGEGNEQFF. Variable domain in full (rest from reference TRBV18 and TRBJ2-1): NAGVMQNPRHLVRRRGQEARLRCSPMKGHSHVYWYRQLPEEGLKFMVYLQKENIIDESGMPKERFSAEFPKEGPSILRIQQVVRGDSAAYFCASSSAGEGNEQFFGPGTRLTVL.

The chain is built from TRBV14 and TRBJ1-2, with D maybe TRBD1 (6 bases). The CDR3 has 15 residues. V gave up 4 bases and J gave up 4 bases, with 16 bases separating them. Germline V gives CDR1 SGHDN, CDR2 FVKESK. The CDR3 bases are TGTGCCAGCAGCCTGAATGGGGGCATCAGCTATGGCTACACCTTC. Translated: CASSLNGGISYGYTF. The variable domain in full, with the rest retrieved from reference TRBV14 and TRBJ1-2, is EAGVTQFPSHSVIEKGQTVTLRCDPISGHDNLYWYRRVMGKEIKFLLHFVKESKQDESGMPNNRFLAERTGGTYSTLKVQPAELEDSGVYFCASSLNGGISYGYTFGSGTRLTVV.

The CDR3 protein is CAWSPTAGGMDTQYF. The CDR3 nucleotides read TGTGCCTGGAGTCCCACTGCGGGAGGGATGGATACGCAGTATTTT. The rearrangement uses TRBV30 and TRBJ2-3; 9 nucleotides match TRBD2. Germline V gives CDR1 GTSNPN, CDR2 SVGIG (reference sequence). The J segment lost 6 bases and the V segment lost 2 bases, leaving 9 bases of the junction unmatched. The CDR3 extends over 15 amino acids.

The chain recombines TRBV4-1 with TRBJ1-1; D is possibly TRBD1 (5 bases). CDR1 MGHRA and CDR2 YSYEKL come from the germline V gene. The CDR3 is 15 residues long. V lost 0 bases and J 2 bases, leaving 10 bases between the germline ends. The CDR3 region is CASSQEVRGNTEAFF. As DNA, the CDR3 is TGCGCCAGCAGCCAAGAGGTTAGGGGTAACACTGAAGCTTTCTTT.

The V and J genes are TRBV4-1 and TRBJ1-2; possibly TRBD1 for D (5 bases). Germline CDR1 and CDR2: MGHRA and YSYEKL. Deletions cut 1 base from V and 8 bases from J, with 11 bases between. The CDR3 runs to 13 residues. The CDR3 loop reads CASSQGLGRGYTF. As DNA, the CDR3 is TGCGCCAGCAGCCAAGGCTTGGGGCGGGGCTACACCTTC.

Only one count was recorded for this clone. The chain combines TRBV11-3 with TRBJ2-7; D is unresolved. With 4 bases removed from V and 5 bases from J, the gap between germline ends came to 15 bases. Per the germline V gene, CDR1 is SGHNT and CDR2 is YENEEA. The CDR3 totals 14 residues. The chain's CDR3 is CASSSRVLPNEQYF. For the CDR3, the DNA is TGTGCCAGCAGCTCCCGGGTCTTGCCCAACGAGCAGTACTTC.

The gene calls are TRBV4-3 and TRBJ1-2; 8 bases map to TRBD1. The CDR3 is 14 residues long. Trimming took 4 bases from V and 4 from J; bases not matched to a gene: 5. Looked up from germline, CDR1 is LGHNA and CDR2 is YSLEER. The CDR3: CASSRGTGLYGYTF. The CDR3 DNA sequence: TGCGCCAGCAGCCGGGGGACAGGCCTCTATGGCTACACCTTC.

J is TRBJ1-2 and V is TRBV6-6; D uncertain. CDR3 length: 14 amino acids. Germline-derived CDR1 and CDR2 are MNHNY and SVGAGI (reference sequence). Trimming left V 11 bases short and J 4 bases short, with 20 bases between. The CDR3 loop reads CAGGSSVIGYGYTF. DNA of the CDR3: TGTGCCGGCGGATCTTCAGTGATAGGCTATGGCTACACCTTC.

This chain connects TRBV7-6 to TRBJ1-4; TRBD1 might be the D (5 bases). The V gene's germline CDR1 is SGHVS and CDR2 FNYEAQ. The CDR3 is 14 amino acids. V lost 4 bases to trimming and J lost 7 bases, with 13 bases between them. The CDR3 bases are TGTGCCAGCAGCTCGGGGGTGATTATTGAAAAACTGTTTTTT. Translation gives CASSSGVIIEKLFF.

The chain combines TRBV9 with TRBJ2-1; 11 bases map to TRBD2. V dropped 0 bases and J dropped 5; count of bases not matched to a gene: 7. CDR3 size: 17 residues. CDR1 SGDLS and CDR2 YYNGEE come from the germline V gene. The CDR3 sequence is CASSVGVAGGGDNEQFF. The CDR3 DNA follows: TGTGCCAGCAGCGTAGGAGTAGCGGGAGGGGGTGACAATGAGCAGTTCTTC.

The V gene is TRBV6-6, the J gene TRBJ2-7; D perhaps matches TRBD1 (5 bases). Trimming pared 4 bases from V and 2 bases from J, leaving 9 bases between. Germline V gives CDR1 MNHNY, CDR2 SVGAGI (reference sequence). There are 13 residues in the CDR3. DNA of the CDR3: TGTGCCAGCAGTTCACAGGCTCCCTACGAGCAGTACTTC. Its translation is CASSSQAPYEQYF.

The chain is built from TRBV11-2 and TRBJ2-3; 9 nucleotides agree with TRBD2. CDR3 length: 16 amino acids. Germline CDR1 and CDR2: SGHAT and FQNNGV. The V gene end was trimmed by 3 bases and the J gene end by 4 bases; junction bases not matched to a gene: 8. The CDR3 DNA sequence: TGTGCCAGCAGCTTGGGGTCTAGCGGGGTCGCAGATACGCAGTATTTT. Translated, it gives CASSLGSSGVADTQYF.

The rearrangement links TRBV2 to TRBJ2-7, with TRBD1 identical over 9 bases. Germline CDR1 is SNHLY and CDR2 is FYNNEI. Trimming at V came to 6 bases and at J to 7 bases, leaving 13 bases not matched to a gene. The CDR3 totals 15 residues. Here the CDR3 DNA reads TGTGCCAGCAGCACTACCGGGACAGGGTTCTTTGAGCAGTACTTC. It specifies CASSTTGTGFFEQYF.